This T cell receptor (beta chain) was captured in a study of identical twins. A universal primer binding site was introduced by template switching. The final cDNA contained unique molecular identifiers. TCRdb re-called the 5' RACE reads with MiXCR, one entry per CDR3 protein. Here the sample spans 450,000 or so distinct CDR3 sequences, approximately 25% being singletons. The CDR3 has 14 amino acids. In germline, CDR1 is SGHKS, CDR2 YYEKEE (reference sequence). With 0 bases clipped from V and 5 bases from J, the junction kept 1 base outside the gene matches. This clonotype was counted between two and nine times. The same sample was also studied in work on T cells expressing NK-cell markers. This second study notes: The CD3+CD56-NKG2C+ fraction of a few donors was likewise dominated by these clonotypes. The study left the HCMV specificity of expanded NKG2C+ T cell clones unresolved.

This sequence originates from a woman between 18 and 29 years old in good health. The chain employs TRBV5-5 and TRBJ2-1; 8 nucleotides align to TRBD2. Input material: CD4+ T cells sorted from blood. CDR3 protein: CASSLELADNEQFF. CDR3 DNA sequence: TGTGCCAGCAGCTTGGAACTAGCGGACAATGAGCAGTTCTTC. Supplemented by reference TRBV5-5 and TRBJ2-1, the full variable domain reads DAGVTQSPTHLIKTRGQQVTLRCSPISGHKSVSWYQQVLGQGPQFIFQYYEKEERGRGNFPDRFSARQFPNYSSELNVNALLLGDSALYLCASSLELADNEQFFGPGTRLTVL.